A selection of T cell receptor beta chains follows, all from one sample in a study of blood T cell repertoires in COVID-19. Generated by immunoSEQ multiplex PCR, the TCRdb table keeps only in-frame clones and is missing some. The sample comprises about 140,000 clones, 70% to 85% of which are singletons, and approximately 10% rests with the top ten. Sequencing was carried out using peripheral blood. These receptors all come from a man in his 60s with active or convalescent COVID-19. Each CDR3 is given with its conserved first and last residue. A D gene is named only where the DNA matches it firmly. Rows may omit the clone size; those that give it use once, few, many or a size class.

j_gene: TRBJ2-5; v_gene: TRBV10-2; d_gene: TRBD1; abundance: -; CDR3aa: CASRTGARETQYF; CDR3nt: TGCGCCAGCCGGACAGGGGCTAGGGAGACCCAGTACTTC
j_gene: TRBJ1-2; v_gene: TRBV18; d_gene: TRBD1; abundance: -; CDR3aa: CASSPGTGAVGTNYGYTF; CDR3nt: TGTGCCAGCTCACCAGGGACAGGGGCTGTTGGGACTAACTATGGCTACACCTTC
j_gene: TRBJ2-5; v_gene: TRBV5-1; d_gene: -; abundance: -; CDR3aa: CASSLVAGETQYF; CDR3nt: TGCGCCAGCAGCTTGGTTGCGGGGGAGACCCAGTACTTC
j_gene: TRBJ1-4; v_gene: TRBV16; d_gene: -; abundance: -; CDR3aa: CASSESGRGSEKLFF; CDR3nt: TGTGCCAGCAGCGAATCCGGTCGCGGGAGTGAAAAACTGTTTTTT
j_gene: TRBJ1-5; v_gene: TRBV19; d_gene: TRBD1; abundance: -; CDR3aa: CASSYGPGQQHF; CDR3nt: TGTGCCAGTAGTTACGGACCGGGACAGCAGCATTTT
j_gene: TRBJ2-5; v_gene: TRBV18; d_gene: -; abundance: -; CDR3aa: CASSPFTGPQETQYF; CDR3nt: TGTGCCAGCTCACCATTCACAGGACCCCAAGAGACCCAGTACTTC
j_gene: TRBJ1-2; v_gene: TRBV11-2; d_gene: -; abundance: -; CDR3aa: CASSLPYRTLKNYGYTF; CDR3nt: TGTGCCAGCAGCTTACCATATAGGACACTTAAGAACTATGGCTACACCTTC
j_gene: TRBJ1-1; v_gene: TRBV7-9; d_gene: -; abundance: -; CDR3aa: CASSLTDGTEAFF; CDR3nt: TGTGCCAGCAGCTTGACAGATGGAACTGAAGCTTTCTTT
j_gene: TRBJ2-7; v_gene: TRBV5-4; d_gene: -; abundance: -; CDR3aa: CASSSPTGSYEQYF; CDR3nt: TGTGCCAGCAGCTCGCCCACAGGGAGCTACGAGCAGTACTTC
j_gene: TRBJ2-1; v_gene: TRBV7-2; d_gene: -; abundance: -; CDR3aa: CASSLMVSYNEQFF; CDR3nt: TGTGCCAGCAGCTTGATGGTGAGCTACAATGAGCAGTTCTTC
j_gene: TRBJ1-2; v_gene: TRBV5-1; d_gene: -; abundance: -; CDR3aa: CASSLTDKIYGYTF; CDR3nt: TGCGCCAGCAGCTTGACGGACAAAATCTATGGCTACACCTTC
j_gene: TRBJ1-1; v_gene: TRBV12-3/TRBV12-4; d_gene: -; abundance: -; CDR3aa: CASSFSTEAFF; CDR3nt: TGTGCCAGCAGTTTTAGCACTGAAGCTTTCTTT
j_gene: TRBJ1-1; v_gene: TRBV5-4; d_gene: -; abundance: few; CDR3aa: CASSLDSMGSEAFF; CDR3nt: TGTGCCAGCAGCTTGGACAGCATGGGGAGTGAAGCTTTCTTT
j_gene: TRBJ2-1; v_gene: TRBV15; d_gene: TRBD1; abundance: -; CDR3aa: CATSSYRGHNEQFF; CDR3nt: TGTGCCACCAGCAGTTACAGGGGACACAATGAGCAGTTCTTC
j_gene: TRBJ2-3; v_gene: TRBV28; d_gene: TRBD1; abundance: -; CDR3aa: CASSPPGQGMDTQYF; CDR3nt: TGTGCCAGCAGTCCCCCGGGACAGGGGATGGATACGCAGTATTTT
j_gene: TRBJ2-4; v_gene: TRBV29-1; d_gene: -; abundance: -; CDR3aa: CSVARGMTKNIQYF; CDR3nt: TGCAGCGTTGCTCGGGGGATGACCAAAAACATTCAGTACTTC
j_gene: TRBJ2-2; v_gene: TRBV6-5; d_gene: TRBD2; abundance: -; CDR3aa: CASSYSSGGPSGELFF; CDR3nt: TGTGCCAGCAGTTACAGCTCGGGAGGGCCGTCCGGGGAGCTGTTTTTT
j_gene: TRBJ2-4; v_gene: TRBV4-3; d_gene: TRBD1; abundance: -; CDR3aa: CASSQDWTGGKNIQYF; CDR3nt: TGCGCCAGCAGCCAAGATTGGACAGGAGGAAAAAACATTCAGTACTTC
j_gene: TRBJ2-5; v_gene: TRBV18; d_gene: TRBD1; abundance: -; CDR3aa: CASSPLGQGLETQYF; CDR3nt: TGTGCCAGCTCACCGTTAGGACAGGGGCTAGAGACCCAGTACTTC
j_gene: TRBJ1-1; v_gene: TRBV7-9; d_gene: -; abundance: -; CDR3aa: CASSPTPGAGTEAFF; CDR3nt: TGTGCCAGCAGCCCGACGCCAGGGGCAGGCACTGAAGCTTTCTTT
j_gene: TRBJ2-1; v_gene: TRBV10-1; d_gene: TRBD2; abundance: -; CDR3aa: CASSESPSGSLHEQFF; CDR3nt: TGCGCCAGCAGTGAGTCCCCAAGCGGGAGTTTGCATGAGCAGTTCTTC
j_gene: TRBJ1-5; v_gene: TRBV24-1; d_gene: -; abundance: -; CDR3aa: CATSGYGDNQPQHF; CDR3nt: TGTGCCACCAGTGGGTACGGAGACAATCAGCCCCAGCATTTT
j_gene: TRBJ1-1; v_gene: TRBV11-2; d_gene: -; abundance: -; CDR3aa: CASRGVMNTEAFF; CDR3nt: TGTGCCAGCAGGGGAGTTATGAACACTGAAGCTTTCTTT
j_gene: TRBJ2-1; v_gene: TRBV15; d_gene: -; abundance: once; CDR3aa: CATSNDMNEQFF; CDR3nt: TGTGCCACCAGTAACGACATGAATGAGCAGTTCTTC
j_gene: TRBJ1-5; v_gene: TRBV18; d_gene: TRBD1; abundance: -; CDR3aa: CASSPRQGLQPQHF; CDR3nt: TGTGCCAGCTCACCCCGACAGGGCCTTCAGCCCCAGCATTTT
j_gene: TRBJ2-7; v_gene: TRBV5-1; d_gene: TRBD2; abundance: once; CDR3aa: CASSLVAGKWEQYF; CDR3nt: TGCGCCAGCAGCTTGGTAGCGGGGAAGTGGGAGCAGTACTTC
j_gene: TRBJ1-5; v_gene: TRBV2; d_gene: TRBD1; abundance: -; CDR3aa: CASSRQGGSNQPQHF; CDR3nt: TGTGCCAGCAGTCGACAGGGGGGTAGCAATCAGCCCCAGCATTTT
j_gene: TRBJ2-1; v_gene: TRBV6-5; d_gene: -; abundance: -; CDR3aa: CASSYSVVGEQFF; CDR3nt: TGTGCCAGCAGTTACTCGGTAGTCGGTGAGCAGTTCTTC
j_gene: TRBJ1-6; v_gene: TRBV30; d_gene: -; abundance: once; CDR3aa: CAWSRGGAVNSPLHF; CDR3nt: TGTGCCTGGAGTAGAGGTGGGGCAGTTAATTCACCCCTCCACTTT
j_gene: TRBJ1-5; v_gene: TRBV12-5; d_gene: -; abundance: -; CDR3aa: CASGLGVSGQPQHF; CDR3nt: TGTGCTAGTGGTTTGGGGGTCAGCGGACAGCCCCAGCATTTT
j_gene: TRBJ1-2; v_gene: TRBV10-2; d_gene: -; abundance: -; CDR3aa: CASNDGAHGYTF; CDR3nt: TGCGCCAGCAACGACGGAGCTCATGGCTACACCTTC
j_gene: TRBJ1-1; v_gene: TRBV10-3; d_gene: -; abundance: -; CDR3aa: CAIREIMNTEAFF; CDR3nt: TGTGCCATCAGGGAGATCATGAACACTGAAGCTTTCTTT
j_gene: TRBJ1-2; v_gene: TRBV25-1; d_gene: -; abundance: -; CDR3aa: CASSDRSNYGYTF; CDR3nt: TGTGCCAGCAGTGATCGTTCTAACTATGGCTACACCTTC
j_gene: TRBJ1-1; v_gene: TRBV5-5; d_gene: -; abundance: -; CDR3aa: CASSLGGTDVKAFF; CDR3nt: TGTGCCAGCAGTCTTGGGGGGACGGACGTAAAAGCTTTCTTT
j_gene: TRBJ1-1; v_gene: TRBV14; d_gene: -; abundance: -; CDR3aa: CASSQGGPMNTEAFF; CDR3nt: TGTGCCAGCAGCCAAGGAGGTCCCATGAACACTGAAGCTTTCTTT
j_gene: TRBJ2-1; v_gene: TRBV5-1; d_gene: TRBD2; abundance: few; CDR3aa: CASSHRTSGGANEQFF; CDR3nt: TGCGCCAGCAGCCACAGGACTAGCGGGGGGGCAAATGAGCAGTTCTTC
j_gene: TRBJ2-4; v_gene: TRBV5-1; d_gene: TRBD1; abundance: -; CDR3aa: CASSPDRVGNIQYF; CDR3nt: TGCGCCAGCAGTCCCGACAGGGTTGGAAACATTCAGTACTTC
j_gene: TRBJ1-2; v_gene: TRBV19; d_gene: TRBD1; abundance: -; CDR3aa: CASNRGTGQGLYGYTF; CDR3nt: TGTGCCAGTAATCGGGGAACGGGACAGGGTCTATATGGCTACACCTTC
j_gene: TRBJ1-3; v_gene: TRBV5-6; d_gene: -; abundance: -; CDR3aa: CAAGTYSGNTIYF; CDR3nt: TGTGCCGCCGGGACATACTCTGGAAACACCATATATTTT
j_gene: TRBJ2-1; v_gene: TRBV4-2; d_gene: -; abundance: -; CDR3aa: CASSLETGTNEQFF; CDR3nt: TGTGCCAGCAGCCTAGAGACAGGCACCAATGAGCAGTTCTTC
j_gene: TRBJ1-2; v_gene: TRBV7-9; d_gene: TRBD1; abundance: -; CDR3aa: CASSLRQGANYGYTF; CDR3nt: TGTGCCAGCAGCTTAAGGCAGGGGGCTAACTATGGCTACACCTTC
j_gene: TRBJ2-1; v_gene: TRBV10-3; d_gene: -; abundance: -; CDR3aa: CAISVASQTDEQFF; CDR3nt: TGTGCCATCAGTGTCGCTAGTCAGACTGATGAGCAGTTCTTC
j_gene: TRBJ1-2; v_gene: TRBV30; d_gene: TRBD1; abundance: few; CDR3aa: CAWRWGRGMHGYTF; CDR3nt: TGTGCCTGGCGCTGGGGCAGGGGGATGCATGGCTACACCTTC
j_gene: TRBJ2-3; v_gene: TRBV3-1/TRBV3-2; d_gene: -; abundance: -; CDR3aa: CASSQVLGTDTQYF; CDR3nt: TGTGCCAGCAGCCAAGTACTGGGCACAGATACGCAGTATTTT
j_gene: TRBJ2-5; v_gene: TRBV28; d_gene: TRBD2; abundance: -; CDR3aa: CASSLVRAGGPMWETQYF; CDR3nt: TGTGCCAGCAGTTTAGTACGAGCGGGAGGGCCAATGTGGGAGACCCAGTACTTC
j_gene: TRBJ2-1; v_gene: TRBV10-1; d_gene: TRBD2; abundance: few; CDR3aa: CASSESGGSGQFF; CDR3nt: TGCGCCAGCAGTGAGTCGGGCGGGAGCGGGCAGTTCTTC
j_gene: TRBJ1-1; v_gene: TRBV29-1; d_gene: -; abundance: -; CDR3aa: CSVVGQGTPEAFF; CDR3nt: TGCAGCGTTGTGGGCCAGGGAACCCCTGAAGCTTTCTTT
j_gene: TRBJ1-5; v_gene: TRBV24-1; d_gene: -; abundance: -; CDR3aa: CATTTGTNQPQHF; CDR3nt: TGTGCCACCACCACAGGTACCAATCAGCCCCAGCATTTT
j_gene: TRBJ1-1; v_gene: TRBV7-2; d_gene: TRBD1; abundance: -; CDR3aa: CASSRDSSTAEAFF; CDR3nt: TGTGCCAGCAGCAGGGACAGCTCCACCGCTGAAGCTTTCTTT
j_gene: TRBJ2-7; v_gene: TRBV5-1; d_gene: -; abundance: -; CDR3aa: CASSLGGFYEQYF; CDR3nt: TGCGCCAGCAGCTTAGGGGGTTTCTACGAGCAGTACTTC
j_gene: TRBJ2-7; v_gene: TRBV6-5; d_gene: -; abundance: -; CDR3aa: CATLDRQAAYEQYF; CDR3nt: TGTGCCACCTTAGATAGACAGGCGGCCTACGAGCAGTACTTC
j_gene: TRBJ2-3; v_gene: TRBV6-5; d_gene: TRBD2; abundance: -; CDR3aa: CASSRTSGVVDTQYF; CDR3nt: TGTGCCAGCAGCCGGACTAGCGGGGTGGTAGATACGCAGTATTTT
j_gene: TRBJ2-2; v_gene: TRBV7-9; d_gene: -; abundance: -; CDR3aa: CASSLEAAVGELFF; CDR3nt: TGTGCCAGCAGCTTAGAAGCGGCCGTCGGGGAGCTGTTTTTT
j_gene: TRBJ1-1; v_gene: TRBV7-9; d_gene: -; abundance: -; CDR3aa: CASQSGWTEAFF; CDR3nt: TGTGCCAGCCAATCGGGATGGACTGAAGCTTTCTTT
j_gene: TRBJ2-3; v_gene: TRBV5-4; d_gene: TRBD2; abundance: -; CDR3aa: CASRAGEPRPDTQYF; CDR3nt: TGTGCCAGCAGAGCGGGGGAGCCTCGCCCAGATACGCAGTATTTT